Presented here are 26 T cell receptor beta chains from one specimen sequenced in a study of patients and donors after allogeneic stem cell transplantation (dated by TCRdb to the early 2020s). Library preparation employed RT-PCR. The sequencing machine was a NextSeq 550. TCRdb redid the processing of the public reads, applying fastp at Q25 and MiXCR, and retained in-frame beta chains. Every distinct CDR3 protein forms one entry, paired with its most common genes and DNA. For this sample the table gives some 960,000 distinct CDR3 sequences, of which approximately 19% were detected only once. The ten largest clones add up to roughly 6% of the sample. Sequenced material: blood, either unsorted or a sorted T cell fraction (not recorded which). The receptors derive from a human donor who was either an allogeneic HSCT recipient or a stem cell or donor lymphocyte infusion donor (not recorded which). It is not recorded whose cells these are; they may come from a transplant donor.

The rearrangement links TRBV4-1 to TRBJ2-1; the D gene is possibly TRBD2 (6 bases). Germline V gives CDR1 MGHRA, CDR2 YSYEKL. The ends were cut back, 1 base at V and 5 bases at J, with 9 bases in the middle. The CDR3 runs to 14 residues. In nucleotides, the CDR3 is TGCGCCAGCAGCCAAGTCGGGGGTGACAATGAGCAGTTCTTC. Translated: CASSQVGGDNEQFF.

This sequence joins TRBV5-6 and TRBJ2-5, with 7 bases matching TRBD1. This CDR3 has 15 residues. The J segment lost 4 bases and the V segment lost 5 bases, leaving 11 bases of the junction unmatched. In germline, CDR1 is SGHDT, CDR2 YYEEEE. The CDR3 spells CASSFPDRVGETQYF. In DNA form, the CDR3 reads TGTGCCAGCAGTTTCCCTGACAGGGTAGGAGAGACCCAGTACTTC.

The genes are TRBV12-3 or TRBV12-4 and TRBJ2-7; 12 bases are shared with TRBD1. V shed 5 bases, J shed 1 base, and the junction held 6 bases outside the gene matches. CDR3 size: 16 residues. The CDR3 reads CASSPGDRGLSYEQYF. CDR3 in DNA: TGTGCCAGCAGTCCTGGGGACAGGGGGCTGTCCTACGAGCAGTACTTC.

This clonotype was detected only a few times. This rearrangement joins TRBV20-1 to TRBJ2-1; D uncertain. Deletions cut 3 bases from V and 5 bases from J, with 8 bases between. CDR1 and CDR2 (germline): DFQATT, SNEGSKA (reference sequence). The CDR3 spans 12 residues. CDR3 protein: CSASRSDNEQFF. For the CDR3, the DNA is TGCAGTGCTAGTAGAAGCGACAATGAGCAGTTCTTC.

V usage is TRBV20-1 and J usage is TRBJ1-4; D ambiguous. The CDR3 loop spans 13 amino acids. CDR1 is DFQATT, CDR2 SNEGSKA, per germline (reference sequence). Trimming removed 1 base at V and 5 bases at J, with 8 bases between. CDR3 protein: CSARGTDNEKLFF. CDR3 in DNA: TGCAGTGCTAGAGGGACGGACAATGAAAAACTGTTTTTT.

This clonotype turned up a few times. V and J are TRBV25-1 and TRBJ1-2; a possible D gene is TRBD1 (6 bases). Germline CDR1 and CDR2: MGHDK and SYGVNS. This CDR3 spans 12 amino acids. With 1 base removed from V and 7 bases from J, the gap between germline ends came to 7 bases. CDR3 DNA sequence: TGTGCCAGCAGTGAATTAGGGGGTGGCTACACCTTC. Amino acids: CASSELGGGYTF.

This chain uses TRBV12-3 or TRBV12-4 with TRBJ2-1, with D perhaps TRBD1 (5 bases). The germline V and J ends were trimmed by 6 bases and 15 bases, with 15 bases remaining between them. This CDR3 comprises 11 residues. The CDR3 sequence: CASRQRQTLFF. The CDR3 DNA sequence: TGTGCCAGCAGACAGCGACAGACACTGTTCTTC.

Ten or more counts support this clonotype. V gene TRBV6-5 combines with J gene TRBJ1-1; D is ambiguous. CDR1 and CDR2 (germline): MNHEY, SVGAGI. This CDR3 is 14 amino acids long. V gave up 0 bases and J gave up 6 bases, with 11 bases separating them. This chain's CDR3 is CASSYSAGLAEAFF. CDR3 sequence (DNA): TGTGCCAGCAGTTACTCGGCTGGGTTGGCTGAAGCTTTCTTT.

The rearrangement uses TRBV27 and TRBJ1-2; no firm D call. This CDR3 region has 13 residues. Trimming left V 3 bases short and J 3 bases short, with 8 bases between. CDR1 and CDR2 from the germline V gene are MNHEY and SMNVEV (reference sequence). The CDR3 DNA follows: TGTGCCAGCAGTTTTTCTCAGCACTATGGCTACACCTTC. Protein sequence: CASSFSQHYGYTF.

This chain's CDR3 is CASSPRTSENYEQYF. CDR3 in DNA: TGTGCCAGCAGCCCCAGGACTAGCGAGAACTACGAGCAGTACTTC. The chain is built from TRBV14 and TRBJ2-7, with 9 positions matching TRBD2. The germline CDR1 and CDR2 sequences are SGHDN and FVKESK. Trimming at V came to 4 bases and at J to 3 bases, leaving 7 bases not matched to a gene. The CDR3 totals 15 residues.

The V and J genes are TRBV19 and TRBJ1-6, with 8 bases lining up with TRBD1. The length of the CDR3 is 13 residues. V dropped 10 bases and J dropped 9; count of bases not matched to a gene: 8. Germline V CDR1 and CDR2: LNHDA, SQIVND (reference sequence). CDR3 region: CATQGARGSPLHF. DNA of the CDR3: TGTGCCACGCAGGGGGCTAGGGGTTCACCCCTCCACTTT.

The table lists this clonotype with a few counts. V and J are TRBV7-9 and TRBJ2-1; D gene uncertain. The V gene's germline CDR1 is SEHNR and CDR2 FQNEAQ (reference sequence). The CDR3 consists of 13 residues. V was trimmed by 0 bases and J by 13 bases, leaving 13 bases between them. CDR3 protein: CASSLANPLGQFF. DNA of the CDR3: TGTGCCAGCAGCTTAGCAAACCCCCTCGGTCAGTTCTTC.

This clonotype turned up a few times. The J gene is TRBJ2-3, the V gene TRBV9; D possibly corresponds to TRBD2 (6 bases). The CDR3 is made up of 16 amino acids. Per germline, CDR1 SGDLS and CDR2 YYNGEE. Trimming took 4 bases from V and 2 from J, leaving 17 bases between them. The CDR3 here is CASSKTPGLITDTQYF. The CDR3 DNA follows: TGTGCCAGCAGCAAAACCCCGGGACTCATCACAGATACGCAGTATTTT.

This clonotype came up many times. The chain links TRBV15 to TRBJ2-1; possible D gene TRBD1, 5 bases. Trimming pared 0 bases from V and 9 bases from J, leaving 15 bases between. Germline CDR1 and CDR2: LNHNV and YYDKDF (reference sequence). The CDR3 has 15 amino acids. The CDR3 here is CATSRDPSGKGEQFF. Here the CDR3 DNA reads TGTGCCACCAGCAGAGATCCGTCAGGGAAGGGTGAGCAGTTCTTC.

This clonotype showed up just a few times. CDR3 nucleotide sequence: TGTGCCAGCAGTTTAAGCCCCGACAGTTGGTCCGCAGATACGCAGTATTTT. Its protein product is CASSLSPDSWSADTQYF. The chain carries TRBV27 and TRBJ2-3; D possibly corresponds to TRBD1 (5 bases). V lost 2 bases to trimming and J lost 4 bases, with 19 bases between them. The germline V gene has CDR1 MNHEY and CDR2 SMNVEV (reference sequence). The CDR3 length is 17 residues.

The chain is built from TRBV12-3 or TRBV12-4 and TRBJ1-1; D unclear. The CDR3 has 14 residues. V lost 6 bases to trimming and J lost 1 base, with 12 bases between them. CDR3 DNA: TGTGCCAGCAGCTCTATGCGAAGGAACACTGAAGCTTTCTTT. This gives the protein CASSSMRRNTEAFF.

DNA of the CDR3: TGCAGCGTTGAGGGATGGGATATTAGCTCCTACGAGCAGTACTTC. Its protein is CSVEGWDISSYEQYF. J is TRBJ2-7 and V is TRBV29-1; no definite D call. Germline assignment: CDR1 SQVTM and CDR2 ANQGSEA. Trimming removed 3 bases at V and 0 bases at J, with 15 bases between. The CDR3 consists of 15 residues.

This rearrangement joins TRBV29-1 to TRBJ1-1; D gene unclear. The V gene lost 4 bases and the J gene lost 6 bases, with 12 bases spanning the gap. Germline V CDR1 and CDR2: SQVTM, ANQGSEA. CDR3 size: 12 residues. CDR3 coding DNA: TGCAGCGTTGTCACTGGGAGCCCTGAAGCTTTCTTT. Encoded protein: CSVVTGSPEAFF.

The chain combines TRBV12-3 or TRBV12-4 with TRBJ1-1; possibly TRBD1 for D (6 bases). The V gene lost 2 bases and the J gene lost 3 bases, with 16 bases spanning the gap. The CDR3 loop spans 16 amino acids. The CDR3: CASSLLRGRMDTEAFF. In DNA form, the CDR3 reads TGTGCCAGCAGTTTACTCAGGGGAAGGATGGACACTGAAGCTTTCTTT.

The chain is built from TRBV19 and TRBJ2-2; 8 nucleotides line up with TRBD1. Germline CDR1 and CDR2: LNHDA and SQIVND (reference sequence). Losses at the gene ends were 6 bases for V and 0 bases for J; bases not matched to a gene: 6. The CDR3 has 16 amino acids. CDR3 in amino acids: CASRLTGATNTGELFF. CDR3 nucleotides: TGTGCCAGTAGACTGACAGGGGCCACGAACACCGGGGAGCTGTTTTTT.

The chain has TRBV18 and TRBJ2-2, with D possibly matching TRBD1 (6 bases). This CDR3 region has 15 residues. Trimming left V 3 bases short and J 1 base short, with 9 bases between. Germline lookup yields CDR1 KGHSH and CDR2 LQKENI. This chain's CDR3 is CASSPSTGNTGELFF. In DNA, the CDR3 is TGTGCCAGCTCACCCTCGACAGGGAACACCGGGGAGCTGTTTTTT.

In its sample, this clonotype was seen a few times. The chain employs TRBV20-1 and TRBJ2-7; D gene unclear. The CDR3 length is 14 residues. Per germline, CDR1 DFQATT and CDR2 SNEGSKA (reference sequence). V dropped 6 bases and J dropped 3 bases, with 18 bases sitting between them. CDR3 amino acids: CSAALPSSIYEQYF. The DNA for the CDR3 is TGCAGTGCCGCACTACCGAGTTCAATCTACGAGCAGTACTTC.

V usage is TRBV20-1 and J usage is TRBJ2-7; 7 positions match TRBD1. The CDR3 is 13 residues long. J was trimmed by 2 bases and V by 5 bases; bases with no gene match: 6. Germline V gene sequence: CDR1 DFQATT, CDR2 SNEGSKA (reference sequence). The CDR3 loop reads CSAFGQEAYEQYF. DNA for the CDR3: TGCAGTGCTTTCGGACAGGAGGCCTACGAGCAGTACTTC.

The chain is built from TRBV28 and TRBJ2-3; D may be TRBD1 (6 bases). The CDR3 sequence is 14 residues long. Trimming removed 6 bases at V and 2 bases at J, with 12 bases between. Per the germline V gene, CDR1 is MDHEN and CDR2 is SYDVKM. CDR3 nucleotide sequence: TGTGCCAGCAGCCAGAACAGGGTCACAGATACGCAGTATTTT. This gives the protein CASSQNRVTDTQYF.

This clonotype showed up just a few times. CDR3 region: CASSVSGSIENEQFF. In nucleotides, the CDR3 is TGTGCCAGCAGCGTCAGCGGGAGTATCGAGAATGAGCAGTTCTTC. The chain combines TRBV9 with TRBJ2-1, with TRBD2 matching 8 bases. CDR1 is SGDLS, CDR2 YYNGEE, per germline. This CDR3 is 15 amino acids long. V was pared by 2 bases and J by 7 bases, with 8 bases of the junction left unmatched.

Only a few counts were recorded for this clonotype. V usage is TRBV24-1 and J usage is TRBJ2-7; 8 bases align to TRBD1. Germline loops: CDR1 KGHDR, CDR2 SFDVKD. The CDR3 loop spans 13 amino acids. V shed 11 bases, J shed 4 bases, and the junction held 9 bases outside the gene matches. The CDR3 here is CASSGGGGYEQYF. In DNA, the CDR3 is TGTGCCAGTTCAGGGGGCGGAGGGTACGAGCAGTACTTC.